This T cell receptor (beta chain) was captured by sequencing in a study of cytomegalovirus exposure and HLA in healthy donors (dated by TCRdb to the late 2010s). In the study overall: An earlier analysis of some 620 of the donors reported approximately 300 Gb of sequence data and around 100 million unique TCR beta sequences obtained from about 180 million T cells. To predict cytomegalovirus infection status, the study brought together high-throughput TCR immunosequencing, statistical association of individual TCRs with disease status, and machine learning. Typing coverage varied by locus: roughly 629-630 donors for A, B, C, DRB1 and DQB1; approximately 500 for DQA1; some 610 for DPA1; around 450 for DPB1. In addition to the first cohort of approximately 670 subjects, a separate validation cohort of under 150 different subjects was used. An earlier analysis of 587 of the donors used high-throughput TCR beta sequencing to judge whether each TCR beta V gene segment behaved as functional or pseudogenic. Rather than drawing on any new phenotypic data, the later analysis identified candidate immune exposures from TCR beta sequences and the way those sequences occurred across donors. An early release that covered several hundred HLA-typed donors contained 300 to 350 gigabases of sequencing data and around 80 million unique TCR sequences. Because of strong linkage in the cohort, roughly five DR-DQ haplotypes were treated as single units for association and clustering. The aim of the study was to test whether cataloging public T cell receptors could identify signatures of past pathogen exposure. Across around 400 genotyped donors of the cohort, an average of roughly 250,000 unique TCR beta nucleotide sequences per donor were sequenced, and roughly a sixth of those sequences were non-productive. The T cell repertoires of some 670 subjects were profiled by immunosequencing and related to cytomegalovirus serostatus. Among the approximately 420 genotyped donors, roughly 80% belonged to the genetic ancestry cluster associated with self-reported Caucasian donors. Donor age, sex, ethnicity and CMV serostatus were compiled together with the repertoire data. Every repertoire in the discovery cohort had been generated on one and the same sequencing platform. Genome-wide SNP genotypes for about three fifths of the 666 donors were used in a later genetic analysis, which treated that subset as a discovery cohort. HLA typing included class I and class II loci at four-digit resolution. A later analysis re-examined previously published TCR beta repertoires from 610 or so donors and added high-resolution HLA genotyping to investigate patterns of TCR occurrence.

Here is what the overall study found, with its caveats: In a later analysis, HLA-associated TCR beta chains were found to be more clonally expanded and to have lower generation probabilities than equally common non-associated chains. Cytomegalovirus status was reported to be diagnosed by the classifier with high specificity and sensitivity in both the original and validation cohorts. CMV serostatus was the only immune exposure information available for the cohort. Seventeen rarely observed V segments, including chromosome 9 orphons, were excluded from the earlier analysis of 550 to 700 of the donors because counts were too low. According to a later analysis, parvovirus B19, influenza, CMV and Epstein-Barr virus appeared linked to several top co-occurrence clusters. A later analysis found that TCR association rates varied across HLA loci, with DRB1 alleles showing the most associated TCRs and HLA-C alleles the fewest. In a later genetic analysis, fewer N-insertions in productive TCRs were reported among donors in an Asian-associated ancestry cluster than the roughly 710-donor mean. Presence/absence analyses assumed roughly uniform sequencing depth across donors, an assumption that may not hold. A few of the identified cytomegalovirus-associated TCR beta chains were confirmed in vitro to be specific for cytomegalovirus antigens. A cluster of highly shared sequence variants was judged likely to be a technical artifact of the sequencing pipeline. Most TCR sequences were seen in very few donors, while some public TCRs were found in many individuals. HLA typing was unavailable for some donors at each locus, so association tests used only the typed subset. Correlated functional status among segregating V segments might be attributable to linkage disequilibrium, but an unknown experimental factor could not be ruled out. A later analysis found that most CMV-associated TCR beta chains appeared HLA-restricted, with HLA associations seemingly driven largely by CMV exposure. An association between a missense DCLRE1C variant and V-gene and J-gene trimming of TCR beta chains was found in a later genetic analysis and replicated in an independent cohort. A later analysis associated 16,951 TCR beta sequences with specific HLA alleles at a false discovery rate of 0.05. This cohort had only TCR beta chains sequenced, and the lack of alpha or paired-chain data limited which features could be detected. A further reported finding was that TCR beta sequences accurately predicted the HLA-A and HLA-B alleles for most subjects in the first cohort. In an earlier analysis of some 550 of the donors, most TCR beta V segments were observed in productive rearrangements about 87% or about 30% of the time, broadly matching IMGT annotations. The 87-base-pair reads could not distinguish some IMGT-functional V segments, including TRBV6-2 and TRBV6-3, so those segments were excluded. Strong co-occurrence of HLA alleles, especially DR and DQ, made assigning TCR associations to individual alleles difficult. The study listed 150 to 200 TCR beta chains as associated with cytomegalovirus. The authors suggested that the approach could potentially be generalized to other disease states and immunological phenotypes.

The library was produced with the immunoSEQ multiplex PCR assay. A mixture of 60 forward primers for TCR Vbeta segments and 13 reverse primers for TCR Jbeta segments was used in the multiplex PCR. The CDR3 region of rearranged TCR beta genes was amplified from genomic DNA with a multiplex PCR assay. The amplified TCR beta libraries were sequenced on the Illumina HiSeq System as 87-base-pair reads. Per the source publication's procedure: A later analysis tallied tens of millions of unique TCR beta chains across the 666 repertoires, and approximately 12 million of those chains were shared by two or more donors. A nearest-neighbor algorithm error-corrected the raw reads and collapsed the reads into unique sequences, merging closely related sequences to remove PCR and sequencing errors. To assign V, D and J gene segments, CDR3 sequences were aligned to IMGT reference sequences. For a sequence to be retained, a match of at least six nucleotides was required to both a V gene segment and a J gene segment. Rearrangements were called productive when the CDR3 lacked stop codons and stayed in frame with V and J; all others were non-productive. Following IMGT convention, CDR3 was defined as the stretch from the second conserved V-encoded cysteine up to the conserved J-encoded phenylalanine. The earlier analysis of approximately 500 of the donors excluded sequences that lacked an unambiguous match to a single V gene segment. An earlier analysis of a few hundred of the donors classified V segments as functional when productive rearrangements were above 56.7% and as segregating when the standard deviation between donors was above 5%. A statistical classification framework was built to diagnose cytomegalovirus status from the catalog of TCR beta chain sequences. In a later analysis, TCR nucleotide sequences were compared against IMGT/GENE-DB human TR gene sequences so that V and J genes could be assigned. Using the TCRdist pipeline, a later analysis assigned CDR3 sequences along with most-parsimonious VDJ recombination scenarios. In a later analysis, each TCR beta chain was defined by its CDR3 amino acid sequence together with its V-gene family, and reads lacking a unique V-gene family were excluded. In a later analysis, several hundred highly shared, low-generation-probability nucleotide sequences were removed to address suspected cross-contamination and a sequencing artifact. A later analysis calculated a clonal expansion index for each public chain from normalized within-repertoire ranks of inferred template counts. In a later analysis, generation probabilities were computed with a VDJ recombination model fitted to out-of-frame rearrangements, and the resulting probabilities were checked against IGoR. Hypergeometric tests were used in a later analysis to score TCR-TCR, TCR-HLA and TCR-CMV co-occurrence, with a repertoire-size bias correction applied to the TCR pairs. A later analysis estimated false discovery rates by permuting HLA or CMV assignments 20 times. In a later analysis, co-occurring TCRs were grouped using DBSCAN, and TCRdist sequence similarity was added for clustering within HLA-allele-positive subsets. Repertoires with fewer than 30,000 or more than 120,000 public chains were left out of co-occurrence clustering, as were five repertoires with anomalous nucleotide sharing. In its TCRdb copy, this immuneACCESS table keeps in-frame sequences only and misses some clones. Where compared with another copy, unresolved V genes explain less than half of these, and the others have no known cause. That table gives V, J and clone size, and the DNA gave D and trimming. This sample holds about 150,000 clones; over 75% were observed only once. Clones ranked in the top ten supply more than 1.1% of the sample.

This clone has only one observation. What antigen it recognizes has not been identified. Base qualities are missing; no much larger clone stands one base away. Trimming at the junction amounts to 4 bases on V and 9 bases on J, and the germline ends lie 16 bases apart. CDR1 is given as PRHDT and CDR2 as FYEKMQ, both from the germline V gene (reference sequence). The CDR3 runs 14 residues from the cysteine to the phenylalanine. Here the CDR3 DNA is all that survives: 42 bases in frame from base 1. The cohort was made up of around 720 healthy bone marrow donors. All cohort members were sampled while nominally healthy, although unrecorded immune exposures were likely present. The donor was CMV seronegative and was included in the group of about 400 seronegative cohort members. A peripheral blood sample was collected from each donor, and TCR beta sequencing was performed on peripheral blood mononuclear cells. The Qiagen DNeasy Blood Extraction Kit was used to extract genomic DNA from the blood cell samples.

This TCR was sampled from a woman in her twenties or thirties in good health and CMV-seronegative. This sequence uses TRBV13 and TRBJ1-5; 6 matching bases give a weak D call of TRBD1. Sequencing was performed on PBMCs. The CDR3 here reads CASSSSTRGGPQHF. In nucleotides, the sequence is TGTGCCAGCAGCTCTTCGACGCGAGGGGGGCCCCAGCATTTT.